This passage covers 17 T cell receptor beta chains from one sample sequenced in a study of blood T cell repertoires in COVID-19. Assay used: immunoSEQ multiplex PCR; TCRdb lists only in-frame clones, some missing. Seen here are around 280,000 clones, 90% observed once, and the top ten hold roughly 1.6%. Sample: PBMCs or T cells enriched from blood (not recorded which). The receptors originated from a woman between 18 and 30 years old with acute COVID-19.

This chain uses TRBV2 with TRBJ2-7; 8 nucleotides agree with TRBD2. V trimming: 10 bases; J trimming: 3 bases; junction bases outside the gene matches: 8. In germline, CDR1 is SNHLY, CDR2 FYNNEI. The CDR3 contains 13 residues. CDR3 residues: CATLRTSRYEQYF. In DNA form, the CDR3 reads TGTGCCACACTAAGGACTAGCCGCTACGAGCAGTACTTC.

This rearrangement joins TRBV7-6 to TRBJ1-6; the D gene is possibly TRBD1 (6 bases). Trimming removed 1 base from V and 3 bases from J, with 10 bases in between. The CDR3 has 16 residues. Germline CDR1 reads SGHVS; CDR2 reads FNYEAQ. The CDR3 region has the DNA TGTGCCAGCAGCTTAGGGACAGCGAACTATAATTCACCCCTCCACTTT. Residues: CASSLGTANYNSPLHF.

The chain joins TRBV4-2 to TRBJ2-1; 9 bases line up with TRBD1. CDR1 LGHNA and CDR2 YNFKEQ come from the germline V gene. V dropped 0 bases and J dropped 9; count of bases not matched to a gene: 15. This CDR3 is built from 18 residues. The CDR3 loop reads CASSQEHSGWDREVEQFF. DNA for the CDR3: TGTGCCAGCAGCCAAGAGCATTCGGGGTGGGACAGGGAGGTTGAGCAGTTCTTC.

This chain uses TRBV18 with TRBJ2-3, with 12 bases aligning to TRBD2. The germline gives CDR1 KGHSH, CDR2 LQKENI. The V and J ends lost 1 base and 5 bases, in that order; junction bases with no gene match: 16. This CDR3 is 20 amino acids long. DNA for the CDR3: TGTGCCAGCTCACCACAGGCTAGCGGGAGGGCCGGTATCCGTAAAGATACGCAGTATTTT. Translating gives CASSPQASGRAGIRKDTQYF.

The V and J genes are TRBV25-1 and TRBJ1-1, with D possibly TRBD1 on 5 matching bases. Trimming pared 4 bases from V and 9 bases from J, leaving 18 bases between. The V gene's germline CDR1 is MGHDK and CDR2 SYGVNS. The CDR3 loop spans 14 amino acids. The CDR3 coding sequence is TGTGCCAGCAGTGCTATGGGGCGGGGGATAAAAGCTTTCTTT. It codes for CASSAMGRGIKAFF.

The chain is built from TRBV6-5 and TRBJ2-4; D perhaps matches TRBD1 (5 bases). The germline V gene has CDR1 MNHEY and CDR2 SVGAGI. The length of the CDR3 is 15 residues. V was pared by 4 bases and J by 0 bases, with 10 bases between. The CDR3 nucleotides read TGTGCCAGCAGTTCCACAGGCCTAGCCAAAAACATTCAGTACTTC. It encodes CASSSTGLAKNIQYF.

On this clone: Germline is not matched at one junction end, which may reflect a read error. The rearrangement links TRBV29-1 to TRBJ2-1; 9 nucleotides agree with TRBD1. Germline loops: CDR1 SQVTM, CDR2 ANQGSEA. This CDR3 is 15 amino acids long. CDR3 protein: CSVEERGTGYTEQFF. In DNA, the CDR3 is TGCAGCGTTGAGGAGAGAGGGACAGGGTACACTGAGCAGTTCTTC.

The chain combines TRBV20-1 with TRBJ2-3, with a possible D match to TRBD1 (6 bases). This CDR3 comprises 15 residues. Germline lookup yields CDR1 DFQATT and CDR2 SNEGSKA (reference sequence). Trimming stripped 3 bases from V and 6 bases from J, with 19 bases between. The CDR3 here is CSASRQGWVPDTQYF. The CDR3 nucleotides read TGCAGTGCTAGTCGGCAGGGGTGGGTCCCGGATACGCAGTATTTT.

This chain uses TRBV11-2 with TRBJ2-1; a weak D match, TRBD1 (6 bases). CDR3 size: 15 residues. Trimming left V 5 bases short and J 3 bases short, with 14 bases between. Germline V gene data show CDR1 as SGHAT and CDR2 as FQNNGV. The CDR3: CASSHGQTSYNEQFF. CDR3 coding DNA: TGTGCCAGCAGCCACGGACAGACAAGCTACAATGAGCAGTTCTTC. Full variable domain (missing parts from reference TRBV11-2 and TRBJ2-1): EAGVAQSPRYKIIEKRQSVAFWCNPISGHATLYWYQQILGQGPKLLIQFQNNGVVDDSQLPKDRFSAERLKGVDSTLKIQPAKLEDSAVYLCASSHGQTSYNEQFFGPGTRLTVL.

V usage is TRBV18 and J usage is TRBJ2-6, with D hard to call. In germline, CDR1 is KGHSH, CDR2 LQKENI. The CDR3 totals 15 residues. With 3 bases removed from V and 0 bases from J, the gap between germline ends came to 6 bases. The DNA for the CDR3 is TGTGCCAGCTCACCGCCCTACTCTGGGGCCAACGTCCTGACTTTC. This codes for CASSPPYSGANVLTF.

The chain joins TRBV2 to TRBJ2-3, with D possibly matching TRBD2 (6 bases). This CDR3 is 14 amino acids long. Trimming took off 9 bases at V and 3 bases at J, with 16 bases between the two ends. Germline loops: CDR1 SNHLY, CDR2 FYNNEI. CDR3 protein: CASSGLAKTDTQYF. The CDR3 nucleotides read TGTGCCAGTTCAGGGCTAGCGAAGACAGATACGCAGTATTTT.

The rearrangement links TRBV18 to TRBJ2-1; 8 bases are a match to TRBD1. This CDR3 is 16 amino acids long. With 5 bases clipped from V and 4 bases from J, the junction kept 10 bases outside the gene matches. In germline, CDR1 is KGHSH, CDR2 LQKENI. CDR3 protein: CASSLTRDRLYNEQFF. In DNA, the CDR3 is TGTGCCAGCTCATTAACTCGGGACAGGTTGTACAATGAGCAGTTCTTC.

The CDR3 sequence is CASSTLGLAGNEQFF. CDR3 sequence (DNA): TGTGCCAGCAGTACCCTCGGACTAGCGGGGAATGAGCAGTTCTTC. The rearrangement joins TRBV27 to TRBJ2-1, with TRBD2 identical over 12 bases. The CDR3 sequence is 15 residues long. V was clipped by 5 bases and J by 7 bases; unmatched bases: 6. Germline lookup yields CDR1 MNHEY and CDR2 SMNVEV (reference sequence).

This clone turned up a few times. The chain recombines TRBV30 with TRBJ2-7, with TRBD1 as a possible D gene (6 bases). CDR3 length: 13 amino acids. CDR1 and CDR2 (germline): GTSNPN, SVGIG (reference sequence). The germline V and J ends were trimmed by 0 bases and 5 bases, with 11 bases remaining between them. The CDR3 is CAWSVQGRDEQYF. CDR3 coding DNA: TGTGCCTGGAGTGTACAGGGTAGGGACGAGCAGTACTTC.

The chain uses TRBV18 and TRBJ1-6; TRBD1 is a possible D gene (6 bases). CDR3 length: 15 amino acids. Germline values: CDR1 KGHSH, CDR2 LQKENI. Trimming took off 5 bases at V and 10 bases at J, with 18 bases between the two ends. The CDR3 bases are TGTGCCAGCTCAAGAATGGACAGCGAGGACTCACCCCTCCACTTT. This codes for CASSRMDSEDSPLHF.

The chain uses TRBV18 and TRBJ2-7; 14 nucleotides match TRBD2. Trimming cost V 4 bases and J 0 bases; bases outside gene matches: 5. This CDR3 is 17 amino acids long. CDR1 and CDR2 from the germline V gene are KGHSH and LQKENI. As DNA, the CDR3 is TGTGCCAGCTCACTCGGACTAGCGGGGGGAGGCTCCTACGAGCAGTACTTC. Its protein product is CASSLGLAGGGSYEQYF.

The V and J genes are TRBV19 and TRBJ2-1; 12 nucleotides align to TRBD2. The CDR3 length is 16 residues. The germline V gene encodes CDR1 LNHDA and CDR2 SQIVND (reference sequence). After removal of 2 bases from V and 7 bases from J, the junction contained 6 bases not matched to a gene. CDR3: CASSIRLAGASNEQFF. The CDR3 DNA is TGTGCCAGTAGTATAAGACTAGCGGGAGCTTCTAATGAGCAGTTCTTC.